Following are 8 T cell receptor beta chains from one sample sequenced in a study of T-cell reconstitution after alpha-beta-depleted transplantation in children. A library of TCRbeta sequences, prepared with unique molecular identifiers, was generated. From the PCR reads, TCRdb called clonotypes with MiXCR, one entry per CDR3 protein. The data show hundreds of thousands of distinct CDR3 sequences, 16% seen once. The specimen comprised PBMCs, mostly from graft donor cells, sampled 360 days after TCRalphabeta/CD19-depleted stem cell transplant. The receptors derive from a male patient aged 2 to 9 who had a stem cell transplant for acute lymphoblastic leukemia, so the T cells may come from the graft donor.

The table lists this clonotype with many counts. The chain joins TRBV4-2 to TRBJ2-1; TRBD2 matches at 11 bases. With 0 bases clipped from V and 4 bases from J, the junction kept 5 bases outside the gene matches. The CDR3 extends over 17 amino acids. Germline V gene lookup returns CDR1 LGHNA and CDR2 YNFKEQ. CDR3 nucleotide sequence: TGTGCCAGCAGCCAAGATTTTCTAGCGGGAGGTTACAATGAGCAGTTCTTC. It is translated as CASSQDFLAGGYNEQFF.

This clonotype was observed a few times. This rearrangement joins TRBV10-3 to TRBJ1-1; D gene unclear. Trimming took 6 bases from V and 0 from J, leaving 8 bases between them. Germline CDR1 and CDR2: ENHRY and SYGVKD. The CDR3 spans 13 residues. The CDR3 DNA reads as TGTGCCATCAGGGGAACCATGAACACTGAAGCTTTCTTT. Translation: CAIRGTMNTEAFF.

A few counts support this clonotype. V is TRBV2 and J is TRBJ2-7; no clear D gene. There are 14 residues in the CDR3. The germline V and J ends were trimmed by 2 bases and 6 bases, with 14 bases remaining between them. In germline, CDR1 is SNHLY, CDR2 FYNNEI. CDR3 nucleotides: TGTGCCAGCAGTGAATCATGGGGTGGATCCGAGCAGTACTTC. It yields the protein CASSESWGGSEQYF.

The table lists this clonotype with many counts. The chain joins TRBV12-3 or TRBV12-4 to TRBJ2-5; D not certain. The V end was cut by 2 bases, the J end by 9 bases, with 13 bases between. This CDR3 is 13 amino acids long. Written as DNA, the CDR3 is TGTGCCAGCAGTTTAACGGGCCCGTCGGCCCAGTACTTC. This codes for CASSLTGPSAQYF.

The CDR3 loop is CASSGQGAAIDEQFF. The CDR3 DNA is TGTGCCAGCAGTGGACAGGGGGCAGCGATTGATGAGCAGTTCTTC. V usage is TRBV28 and J usage is TRBJ2-1; 11 bases match TRBD1. The CDR3 spans 15 residues. J gave up 8 bases and V 5 bases, and 8 bases lay outside the gene matches. Germline assignment: CDR1 MDHEN and CDR2 SYDVKM.

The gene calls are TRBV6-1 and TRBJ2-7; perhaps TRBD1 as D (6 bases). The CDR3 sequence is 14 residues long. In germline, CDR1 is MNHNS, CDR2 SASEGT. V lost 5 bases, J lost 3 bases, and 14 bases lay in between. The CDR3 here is CASSLNTGNYEQYF. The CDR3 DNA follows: TGTGCCAGCAGTCTCAACACAGGGAACTACGAGCAGTACTTC.

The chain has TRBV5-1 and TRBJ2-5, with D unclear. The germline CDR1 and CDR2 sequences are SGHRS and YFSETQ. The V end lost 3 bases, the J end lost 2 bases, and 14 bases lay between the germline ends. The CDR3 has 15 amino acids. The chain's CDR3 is CASSSRPRRQETQYF. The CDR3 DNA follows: TGCGCCAGCAGCTCCCGACCCAGGCGTCAAGAGACCCAGTACTTC. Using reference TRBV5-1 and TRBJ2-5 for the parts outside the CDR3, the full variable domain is KAGVTQTPRYLIKTRGQQVTLSCSPISGHRSVSWYQQTPGQGLQFLFEYFSETQRNKGNFPGRFSGRQFSNSRSEMNVSTLELGDSALYLCASSSRPRRQETQYFGPGTRLLVL.

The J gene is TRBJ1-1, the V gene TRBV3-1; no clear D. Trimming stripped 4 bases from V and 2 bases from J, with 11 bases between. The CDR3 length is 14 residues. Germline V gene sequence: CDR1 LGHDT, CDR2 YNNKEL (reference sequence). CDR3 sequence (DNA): TGTGCCAGCAGCCCCATCTTAGGAAACACTGAAGCTTTCTTT. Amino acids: CASSPILGNTEAFF.